This T cell receptor (beta chain) was retrieved from a study of patients and donors after allogeneic stem cell transplantation. This clonotype was counted only a few times. Germline CDR1 and CDR2: MNHEY and SVGAGI. Trimming took off 6 bases at V and 0 bases at J, with 15 bases between the two ends. The CDR3 covers 17 residues. TCRdb re-derived calls from the RT-PCR reads in MiXCR, one entry per CDR3 protein. The sample comprises about 90,000 distinct CDR3 sequences, 45% to 50% of which are singletons, and about 58% rests with the top ten. This TCR came from a human donor who was either an allogeneic HSCT recipient or a stem cell or donor lymphocyte infusion donor (not recorded which). It is not recorded whose cells these are; they may come from a transplant donor. The sample was blood, either unsorted or a sorted T cell fraction (not recorded which). The rearrangement joins TRBV6-5 to TRBJ1-6; D is uncertain. CDR3 DNA: TGTGCCAGCAGACGAGCCTCTCAGAGCTCCTATAATTCACCCCTCCACTTT. This sequence encodes CASRRASQSSYNSPLHF.